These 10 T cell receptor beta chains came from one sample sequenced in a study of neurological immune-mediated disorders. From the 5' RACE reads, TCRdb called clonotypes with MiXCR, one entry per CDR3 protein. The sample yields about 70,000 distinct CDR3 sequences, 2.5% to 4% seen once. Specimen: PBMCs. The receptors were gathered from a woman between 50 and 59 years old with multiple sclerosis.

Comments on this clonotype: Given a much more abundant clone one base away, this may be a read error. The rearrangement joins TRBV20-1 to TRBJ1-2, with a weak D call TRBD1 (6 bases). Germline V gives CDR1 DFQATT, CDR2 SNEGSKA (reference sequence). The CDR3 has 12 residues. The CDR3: CKPGGASYGYTF. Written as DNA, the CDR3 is TGCAAACCGGGGGGGGCATCCTATGGCTACACCTTC.

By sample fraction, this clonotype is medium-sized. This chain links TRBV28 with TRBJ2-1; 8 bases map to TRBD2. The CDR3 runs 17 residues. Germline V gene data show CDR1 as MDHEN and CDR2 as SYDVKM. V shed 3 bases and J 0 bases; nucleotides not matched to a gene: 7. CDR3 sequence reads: CASSLSGTRHSYNEQFF. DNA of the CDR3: TGTGCCAGCAGTTTGTCCGGGACTAGACACTCCTACAATGAGCAGTTCTTC.

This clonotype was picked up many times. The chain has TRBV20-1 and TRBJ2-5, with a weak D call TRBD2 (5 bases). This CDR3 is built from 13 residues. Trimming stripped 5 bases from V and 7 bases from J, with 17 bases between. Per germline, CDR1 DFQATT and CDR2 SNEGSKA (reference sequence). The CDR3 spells CSAPRMGEATQYF. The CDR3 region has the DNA TGCAGTGCTCCTCGGATGGGAGAAGCGACCCAGTACTTC.

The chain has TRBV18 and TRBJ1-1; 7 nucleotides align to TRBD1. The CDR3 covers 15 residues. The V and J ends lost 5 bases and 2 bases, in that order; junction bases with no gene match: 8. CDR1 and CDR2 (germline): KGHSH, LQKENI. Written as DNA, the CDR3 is TGTGCCAGCTCAGACCACACAGGGGAAAACACTGAAGCTTTCTTT. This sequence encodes CASSDHTGENTEAFF.

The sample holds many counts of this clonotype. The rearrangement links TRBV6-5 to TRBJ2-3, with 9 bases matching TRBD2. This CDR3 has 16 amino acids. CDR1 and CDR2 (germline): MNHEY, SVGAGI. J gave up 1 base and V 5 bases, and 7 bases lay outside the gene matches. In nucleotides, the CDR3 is TGTGCCAGCAGTAACTGGGCTAGCGGGGGCACAGATACGCAGTATTTT. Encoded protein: CASSNWASGGTDTQYF.

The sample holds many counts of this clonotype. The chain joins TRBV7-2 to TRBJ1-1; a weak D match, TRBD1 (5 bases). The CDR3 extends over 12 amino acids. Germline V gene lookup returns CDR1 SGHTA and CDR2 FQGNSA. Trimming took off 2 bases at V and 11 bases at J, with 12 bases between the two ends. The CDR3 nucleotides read TGTGCCAGCAGCTTACGGGTCAGGGAGGCTTTCTTT. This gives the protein CASSLRVREAFF.

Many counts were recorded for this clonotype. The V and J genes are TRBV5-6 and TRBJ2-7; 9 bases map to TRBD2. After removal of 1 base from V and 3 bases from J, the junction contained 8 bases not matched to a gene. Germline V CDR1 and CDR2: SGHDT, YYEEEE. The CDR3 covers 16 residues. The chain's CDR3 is CASSLRAGGPDYEQYF. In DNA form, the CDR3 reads TGTGCCAGCAGCTTGCGTGCGGGAGGGCCGGACTACGAGCAGTACTTC.

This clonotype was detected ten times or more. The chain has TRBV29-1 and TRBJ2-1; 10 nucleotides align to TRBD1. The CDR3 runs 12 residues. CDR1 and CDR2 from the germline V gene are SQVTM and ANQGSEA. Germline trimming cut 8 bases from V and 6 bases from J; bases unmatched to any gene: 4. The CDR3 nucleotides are TGCAGCTCCGGGGACAGGGGCAATGAGCAGTTCTTC. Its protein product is CSSGDRGNEQFF.

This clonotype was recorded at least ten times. This CDR3 is CASSLRGNGYTF. The CDR3 nucleotides read TGTGCCAGCAGCTTGAGGGGGAATGGCTACACCTTC. V is TRBV5-6 and J is TRBJ1-2, with D perhaps matching TRBD1 (6 bases). V lost 1 base to trimming and J lost 6 bases, with 7 bases between them. This CDR3 region has 12 residues. Germline V gene sequence: CDR1 SGHDT, CDR2 YYEEEE.

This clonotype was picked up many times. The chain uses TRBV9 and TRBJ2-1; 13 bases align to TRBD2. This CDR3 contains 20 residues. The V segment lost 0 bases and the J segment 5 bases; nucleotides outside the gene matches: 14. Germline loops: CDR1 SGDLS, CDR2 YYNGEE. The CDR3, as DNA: TGTGCCAGCAGCGTAGAGTCTGGACTAGCGGGAGATCGTGTCCACAATGAGCAGTTCTTC. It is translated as CASSVESGLAGDRVHNEQFF.